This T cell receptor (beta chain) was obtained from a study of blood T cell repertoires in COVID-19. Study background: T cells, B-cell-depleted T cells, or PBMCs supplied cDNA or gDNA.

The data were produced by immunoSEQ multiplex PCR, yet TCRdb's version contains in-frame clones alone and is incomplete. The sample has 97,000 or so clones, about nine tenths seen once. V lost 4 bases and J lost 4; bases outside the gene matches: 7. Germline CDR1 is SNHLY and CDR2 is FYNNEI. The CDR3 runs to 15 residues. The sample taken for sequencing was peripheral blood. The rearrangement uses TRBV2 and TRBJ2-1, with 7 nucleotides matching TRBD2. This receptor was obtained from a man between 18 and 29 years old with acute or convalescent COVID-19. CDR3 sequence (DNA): TGTGCCAGCAGTGTGGCGGGAGCGGTTTACAATGAGCAGTTCTTC. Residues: CASSVAGAVYNEQFF.